A selection of T cell receptor beta chains follows, all from one sample in a study of blood T cell repertoires in COVID-19. Only in-frame clones appear in the TCRdb table, and some are missing; sequencing was by immunoSEQ multiplex PCR. This sample has tens of thousands of clones, with roughly nine tenths found just once. The specimen sequenced was peripheral blood. All receptors come from a man in his fifties or sixties with acute or convalescent COVID-19. The CDR3 runs from the conserved cysteine through the conserved F or W. The D gene is left open where the match is weak.

J | D | V | CDR3
TRBJ2-2 | NA | TRBV24-1 | CATSDSLGAGLGELFF
TRBJ1-4 | NA | TRBV19 | CASSHWDSNEKLFF
TRBJ1-6 | NA | TRBV19 | CASSPGFDNSPLHF
TRBJ2-3 | TRBD2 | TRBV9 | CASSTTSGGAHTQYF
TRBJ2-7 | NA | TRBV13 | CASSLALRVHEQYF
TRBJ2-6 | NA | TRBV19 | CASIASRSGANVLTF
TRBJ1-4 | NA | TRBV4-2 | CASSRLQEGGSGKLFF
TRBJ1-5 | TRBD1 | TRBV28 | CASRRQGPWPQHF
TRBJ1-5 | NA | TRBV5-6 | CASSLRGGNQPQHF
TRBJ1-6 | NA | TRBV6-6 | CASGHRNSPLHF
TRBJ2-3 | TRBD1 | TRBV9 | CASSPARGTDTQYF
TRBJ1-2 | NA | TRBV23-1 | CASSQSTGSF
TRBJ1-2 | TRBD1 | TRBV5-6 | CASSLGRTGELGYGYTF
TRBJ2-7 | NA | TRBV13 | CASSLGRGNSYEQYF
TRBJ2-1 | TRBD1 | TRBV18 | CASSPPTGQRLEEVF
TRBJ1-2 | NA | TRBV5-1 | CASSFTNRGGYTF
TRBJ1-2 | NA | TRBV5-8 | CASSLDGHNYGYTF
TRBJ2-2 | TRBD2 | TRBV24-1 | CATSDWREGNTGELFF
TRBJ2-5 | NA | TRBV28 | CASSWGQTQYF
TRBJ1-2 | TRBD1 | TRBV7-2 | CASSLRPGTGSRGYTF
TRBJ1-5 | NA | TRBV3-1/TRBV3-2 | CASSQDSSNQPQHF
TRBJ2-1 | TRBD2 | TRBV7-2 | CASSLGLAGGRYNEQFF
TRBJ1-1 | NA | TRBV27 | CASSGGLNTEAFF
TRBJ1-1 | TRBD1 | TRBV4-1 | CASGPGKQGEAEAFF
TRBJ1-4 | NA | TRBV30 | CAWSRTTPNEKLFF
TRBJ1-2 | NA | TRBV2 | CASNYWGGNYGYTF
TRBJ2-3 | NA | TRBV6-5 | CASRASSTDTQYF
TRBJ1-6 | NA | TRBV19 | CASKDSYNSPLHF
TRBJ2-3 | TRBD1 | TRBV4-2 | CASSKQGGTDTQYF
TRBJ2-5 | NA | TRBV19 | CASSIGGSGETQYF
TRBJ2-7 | NA | TRBV23-1 | CASSQSNEVTGRVYEQYF